This passage covers 32 T cell receptor beta chains from one sample sequenced in a study of radiotherapy plus CTLA-4 blockade in lung cancer. TCRdb keeps only in-frame clones here, not all; method: immunoSEQ multiplex PCR. Counted here are fewer than 40,000 clones, more than 75% occurring once; the ten biggest clones make up under 25%. The sample here was peripheral blood, taken from a patient treated with radiotherapy plus ipilimumab. These receptors all stem from a human donor with non-small cell lung cancer that progressed on radiotherapy plus ipilimumab.

Here the CDR3 DNA reads TGTGCCAGCTCACCACCCACACAAGAGACCCAGTACTTC. Encoded protein: CASSPPTQETQYF. V is TRBV18 and J is TRBJ2-5; no reliable D call. This CDR3 comprises 13 residues. Germline V gene data show CDR1 as KGHSH and CDR2 as LQKENI. V was pared by 0 bases and J by 2 bases, with 4 bases between.

The chain links TRBV11-3 to TRBJ2-7; tentatively, D is TRBD1 (6 bases). CDR1 and CDR2 (germline): SGHNT, YENEEA. Trimming shortened V by 5 bases and J by 7 bases, and 15 bases separated the two germline ends. This CDR3 spans 13 amino acids. The CDR3 sequence: CASSQDRALEQYF. The CDR3 DNA is TGTGCCAGCAGCCAGGACAGAGCCCTAGAGCAGTACTTC.

This sequence joins TRBV9 and TRBJ1-2, with D perhaps TRBD1 (6 bases). This CDR3 contains 14 residues. V shed 0 bases and J shed 7 bases, with 13 bases lying between them. Germline V gives CDR1 SGDLS, CDR2 YYNGEE. The CDR3 DNA follows: TGTGCCAGCAGCGTAGATGGGGGGGCGCGTGGCTACACCTTC. The encoded protein is CASSVDGGARGYTF.

This chain links TRBV7-2 with TRBJ2-1; 10 nucleotides align to TRBD1. V lost 10 bases, J lost 7 bases, and 7 bases stayed unmatched. In germline, CDR1 is SGHTA, CDR2 FQGNSA. This CDR3 contains 13 residues. For the CDR3, the DNA is TGTGCCACCATCGGACAGGGGGTGAATGAGCAGTTCTTC. As protein: CATIGQGVNEQFF.

This rearrangement joins TRBV6-1 to TRBJ1-2; no clear D gene. Per germline, CDR1 MNHNS and CDR2 SASEGT. The CDR3 is 12 residues long. Trimming removed 6 bases from V and 4 bases from J, with 9 bases in between. The CDR3 loop is CASSDNGYGYTF. The CDR3 coding sequence is TGTGCCAGCAGCGACAATGGCTATGGCTACACCTTC.

The chain has TRBV19 and TRBJ2-7; maybe TRBD1 (6 bases). The CDR3 consists of 12 residues. V shed 3 bases and J shed 10 bases, with 13 bases lying between them. From germline, CDR1 is LNHDA and CDR2 SQIVND (reference sequence). The CDR3 nucleotides read TGTGCCAGTAGTATCGGGCAGGGGCTCCAGTACTTC. Its translation: CASSIGQGLQYF.

The gene calls are TRBV11-3 and TRBJ2-3; tentative D call: TRBD2 (7 bases). The germline gives CDR1 SGHNT, CDR2 YENEEA. V gave up 2 bases and J gave up 4 bases, with 10 bases separating them. This CDR3 is built from 14 residues. The CDR3 sequence: CASSLTGGSDTQYF. The CDR3 nucleotides are TGTGCCAGCAGCTTAACGGGGGGCTCAGATACGCAGTATTTT.

The CDR3 DNA follows: TGTGCCAGCAGCCGCAAAACTCACAGGGTAAGCAATCAGCCCCAGCATTTT. The encoded protein is CASSRKTHRVSNQPQHF. The V and J genes are TRBV7-9 and TRBJ1-5; TRBD1 is a possible D gene (6 bases). CDR3 length equals 17 residues. Germline CDR1 and CDR2: SEHNR and FQNEAQ (reference sequence). V was pared by 5 bases and J by 1 base, with 18 bases between.

The sample holds a few counts of this clone. The genes are TRBV7-3 and TRBJ2-1, with TRBD2 matching 10 bases. Germline lookup yields CDR1 SGHTA and CDR2 FQGTGA. CDR3 size: 17 residues. Unmatched junction bases numbered 12, after V lost 5 bases and J lost 5 bases. The CDR3 reads CASSPFPGTSANNEQFF. DNA of the CDR3: TGTGCCAGCAGCCCGTTCCCCGGGACTAGCGCAAACAATGAGCAGTTCTTC. The variable domain in full, with the rest retrieved from reference TRBV7-3 and TRBJ2-1, is GAGVSQTPSNKVTEKGKYVELRCDPISGHTALYWYRQSLGQGPEFLIYFQGTGAADDSGLPNDRFFAVRPEGSVSTLKIQRTERGDSAVYLCASSPFPGTSANNEQFFGPGTRLTVL.

The J gene is TRBJ1-3, the V gene TRBV6-5; D call uncertain. V was trimmed by 6 bases and J by 4 bases, leaving 13 bases between them. Germline lookup yields CDR1 MNHEY and CDR2 SVGAGI. The CDR3 consists of 14 residues. The CDR3, as DNA: TGTGCCAGCAGCCTCGGACTGAAGGGAAACACCATATATTTT. This gives the protein CASSLGLKGNTIYF.

The chain has TRBV9 and TRBJ2-4; a weak D match, TRBD2 (5 bases). The germline V gene encodes CDR1 SGDLS and CDR2 YYNGEE. Trimming took 0 bases from V and 3 from J, leaving 10 bases between them. There are 15 residues in the CDR3. Here the CDR3 reads CASSVDGIGKNIQYF. The CDR3 region has the DNA TGTGCCAGCAGCGTAGACGGGATAGGCAAAAACATTCAGTACTTC.

On this clone: At one of its ends the junction is not consistent with the germline gene, which may arise from a read error. This chain joins TRBV2 and TRBJ1-2; 7 bases map to TRBD1. This CDR3 region has 15 residues. Germline-derived CDR1 and CDR2 are SNHLY and FYNNEI. DNA for the CDR3: TGTGCCAGCAGTGCGGGACAGAGCCCTTCCTATGGCTACATCTTC. Translation: CASSAGQSPSYGYIF.

This chain links TRBV4-1 with TRBJ1-6, with D maybe TRBD1 (5 bases). The CDR3 is made up of 15 amino acids. V dropped 4 bases and J dropped 10 bases, with 17 bases sitting between them. Germline loops: CDR1 MGHRA, CDR2 YSYEKL. DNA of the CDR3: TGCGCCAGCAGCCGAGAGGACAAGTCCGGGTCACCCCTCCACTTT. This gives the protein CASSREDKSGSPLHF.

This clone was seen a single time. This sequence joins TRBV11-1 and TRBJ2-7; 11 bases match TRBD2. CDR1 is SGHAT, CDR2 FQDESV, per germline (reference sequence). J gave up 3 bases and V 5 bases, and 6 bases lay outside the gene matches. This CDR3 is 15 amino acids long. Here the CDR3 DNA reads TGTGCCAGCAGCGAGCTAGCGGGGGGCCACTACGAGCAGTACTTC. Translating gives CASSELAGGHYEQYF.

The V gene is TRBV11-2, the J gene TRBJ2-1; TRBD2 aligns across 8 bases. CDR3 length: 14 amino acids. The J segment lost 7 bases and the V segment lost 2 bases, leaving 4 bases of the junction unmatched. CDR1 and CDR2 from the germline V gene are SGHAT and FQNNGV. The CDR3 protein is CASSLSGGWNEQFF. CDR3 bases: TGTGCCAGCAGCTTAAGCGGGGGCTGGAATGAGCAGTTCTTC.

This chain links TRBV6-1 with TRBJ1-2, with D perhaps matching TRBD1 (5 bases). CDR1 and CDR2 (germline): MNHNS, SASEGT. Trimming shortened V by 7 bases and J by 8 bases, and 20 bases separated the two germline ends. This CDR3 has 14 amino acids. CDR3 amino acids: CASTQTTLGGGYTF. In DNA, the CDR3 is TGTGCCAGCACCCAAACGACCCTCGGGGGGGGCTACACCTTC.

The sample holds one count of this clone. The CDR3 sequence is CASNPGTSGGPRYEQYF. As DNA, the CDR3 is TGCGCCAGCAACCCCGGGACTAGCGGGGGGCCCCGCTACGAGCAGTACTTC. The chain couples TRBV5-1 to TRBJ2-7, with 15 positions matching TRBD2. The CDR3 sequence is 17 residues long. J lost 3 bases, V lost 6 bases, and 10 bases had no gene match. CDR1 is SGHRS, CDR2 YFSETQ, per germline.

The chain uses TRBV18 and TRBJ2-5, with D perhaps TRBD2 (5 bases). CDR3 length equals 14 residues. The germline V and J ends were trimmed by 4 bases and 5 bases, with 14 bases remaining between them. Germline V CDR1 and CDR2: KGHSH, LQKENI. As DNA, the CDR3 is TGTGCCAGCTCACTCCTGACTCGAGGGGAGACCCAGTACTTC. This codes for CASSLLTRGETQYF.

The chain joins TRBV7-3 to TRBJ2-1, with D perhaps TRBD1 (5 bases). V gave up 1 base and J gave up 4 bases, with 8 bases separating them. The CDR3 is 14 residues long. CDR1 is SGHTA, CDR2 FQGTGA, per germline. The CDR3 is CASSLRGEYNEQFF. For the CDR3, the DNA is TGTGCCAGCAGCTTAAGGGGCGAGTACAATGAGCAGTTCTTC.

The count of this clone is one. This chain uses TRBV5-4 with TRBJ2-3, with 16 positions matching TRBD2. V lost 4 bases and J lost 4; bases outside the gene matches: 9. The CDR3 has 18 residues. Germline V gene sequence: CDR1 SGHNT, CDR2 YYREEE (reference sequence). The CDR3 nucleotides are TGTGCCAGCAGCCGCGGGACTAGCGGGGGGGCTCAGGCAGATACGCAGTATTTT. It is translated as CASSRGTSGGAQADTQYF.

This clone has a handful of counts. The chain recombines TRBV7-2 with TRBJ2-1; 10 positions match TRBD2. CDR3 length equals 16 residues. CDR1 is SGHTA and CDR2 is FQGNSA in the germline V gene. The trim removed 1 base at V and 7 bases at J, leaving 7 bases unmatched. The DNA for the CDR3 is TGTGCCAGCAGCTTAGTAATTAGCGGGGGGTTAAATGAGCAGTTCTTC. Translating it yields CASSLVISGGLNEQFF. Complete variable domain (other parts from reference TRBV7-2 and TRBJ2-1): GAGVSQSPSNKVTEKGKDVELRCDPISGHTALYWYRQSLGQGLEFLIYFQGNSAPDKSGLPSDRFSAERTGGSVSTLTIQRTQQEDSAVYLCASSLVISGGLNEQFFGPGTRLTVL.

This rearrangement joins TRBV4-2 to TRBJ1-2, with unresolved D. The CDR3 has 12 residues. Germline V gene sequence: CDR1 LGHNA, CDR2 YNFKEQ. V was cut by 1 base and J by 3 bases, with 3 bases left in between. The CDR3 DNA is TGTGCCAGCAGCCAAGCGGACTATGGCTACACCTTC. Translating gives CASSQADYGYTF.

The V and J genes are TRBV4-2 and TRBJ1-2, with 7 nucleotides matching TRBD1. V lost 2 bases and J lost 4; bases outside the gene matches: 10. The CDR3 has 16 residues. CDR1 and CDR2 from the germline V gene are LGHNA and YNFKEQ. Written as DNA, the CDR3 is TGTGCCAGCAGCCAAAGACGGCAGGGGGGTGCCTATGGCTACACCTTC. Its protein product is CASSQRRQGGAYGYTF.

This rearrangement joins TRBV11-2 to TRBJ2-3; maybe TRBD1 (6 bases). The CDR3 runs 15 residues. V was trimmed by 5 bases and J by 5 bases, leaving 17 bases between them. CDR1 is SGHAT, CDR2 FQNNGV, per germline. DNA for the CDR3: TGTGCCAGCAGCCTGGGGGCCAGGTTTGAAGATACGCAGTATTTT. Translated: CASSLGARFEDTQYF. The full variable domain, with the rest looked up from reference TRBV11-2 and TRBJ2-3, is EAGVAQSPRYKIIEKRQSVAFWCNPISGHATLYWYQQILGQGPKLLIQFQNNGVVDDSQLPKDRFSAERLKGVDSTLKIQPAKLEDSAVYLCASSLGARFEDTQYFGPGTRLTVL.

V and J are TRBV4-2 and TRBJ2-3; no definite D call. The V end lost 1 base, the J end lost 6 bases, and 11 bases lay between the germline ends. The CDR3 covers 14 residues. Germline lookup yields CDR1 LGHNA and CDR2 YNFKEQ. DNA for the CDR3: TGTGCCAGCAGCCAAGGCACGGCCGGGGATACGCAGTATTTT. Amino acids: CASSQGTAGDTQYF.

The V gene is TRBV10-1, the J gene TRBJ2-1, with TRBD1 as a possible D gene (6 bases). Germline V CDR1 and CDR2: WNHNN, SYGVQD (reference sequence). The CDR3 is 16 amino acids. V gave up 3 bases and J gave up 0 bases, with 12 bases separating them. CDR3 sequence: CASSDIGQPSYNEQFF. In nucleotides, the CDR3 is TGCGCCAGCAGTGACATCGGACAGCCCTCCTACAATGAGCAGTTCTTC.

This chain joins TRBV2 and TRBJ2-7; 8 bases agree with TRBD1. The length of the CDR3 is 13 residues. CDR1 is SNHLY and CDR2 is FYNNEI in the germline V gene. With V trimmed by 8 bases and J by 3 bases, 6 bases remained unmatched. The CDR3 bases are TGTGCCAGCCAAAAGGACAGGGACTACGAGCAGTACTTC. Its protein product is CASQKDRDYEQYF.

V usage is TRBV7-6 and J usage is TRBJ1-6; no definite D call. The ends were cut back, 0 bases at V and 0 bases at J, with 9 bases in the middle. The CDR3 totals 17 residues. Germline CDR1 and CDR2: SGHVS and FNYEAQ. CDR3: CASSLASWSSYNSPLHF. In nucleotides, the CDR3 is TGTGCCAGCAGCTTAGCGTCGTGGAGCTCCTATAATTCACCCCTCCACTTT. The variable domain in full, completed from reference TRBV7-6 and TRBJ1-6, reads GAGVSQSPRYKVTKRGQDVALRCDPISGHVSLYWYRQALGQGPEFLTYFNYEAQQDKSGLPNDRFSAERPEGSISTLTIQRTEQRDSAMYRCASSLASWSSYNSPLHFGNGTRLTVT.

The V call is TRBV7-8, the J call TRBJ2-2; D perhaps matches TRBD1 (6 bases). The CDR3 contains 16 residues. V lost 5 bases to trimming and J lost 8 bases, with 21 bases between them. Germline loops: CDR1 SGHVS, CDR2 FQNEAQ. The CDR3 sequence is CASSPPPPTGKGELFF. The CDR3, as DNA: TGTGCCAGCAGCCCGCCGCCGCCGACAGGAAAGGGGGAGCTGTTTTTT.

V is TRBV5-4 and J is TRBJ2-5; 7 nucleotides align to TRBD2. The CDR3 is 14 residues long. J lost 3 bases, V lost 2 bases, and 4 bases had no gene match. The V gene's germline CDR1 is SGHNT and CDR2 YYREEE (reference sequence). In DNA form, the CDR3 reads TGTGCCAGCAGCTTTGAGGGGAGGGAAGAGACCCAGTACTTC. Protein product: CASSFEGREETQYF.

This sequence joins TRBV7-2 and TRBJ2-7, with 9 nucleotides matching TRBD2. This CDR3 has 17 amino acids. Germline V gene data show CDR1 as SGHTA and CDR2 as FQGNSA. After removal of 5 bases from V and 4 bases from J, the junction contained 15 bases not matched to a gene. The CDR3 spells CASSPTIGTSSLYEQYF. The CDR3 DNA reads TGTGCCAGCAGCCCCACCATAGGGACTAGCAGTCTATACGAGCAGTACTTC.

The chain uses TRBV9 and TRBJ2-3; no clear D. The CDR3 has 12 amino acids. Germline V lookup: CDR1 SGDLS, CDR2 YYNGEE. Trimming removed 0 bases from V and 5 bases from J, with 4 bases in between. This chain's CDR3 is CASSVGGDTQYF. The CDR3 nucleotides read TGTGCCAGCAGCGTAGGAGGAGATACGCAGTATTTT.